Listed below are T cell receptor beta chains from one sample, sequenced in a study of OX40 agonist ivuxolimab in advanced cancers. Method: immunoSEQ multiplex PCR; TCRdb's copy keeps in-frame clones and lacks some. The data contain over 55,000 clones, roughly 90% of them seen just once; the ten biggest clones take up about 0.95%. Specimen: CD4+ or CD8+ T cells sorted from blood, collected in a trial of the OX40 agonist ivuxolimab. These receptors originate from an adult with an advanced solid tumor such as melanoma, head and neck, liver or kidney cancer. Each CDR3 is given with its conserved first and last residue. A D gene is named only where the DNA matches it firmly. Clone size is shown for a subset of rows, as once, few, many or a class of expanded clone.

clone_size d_call j_call v_call cdr3_nt cdr3_aa
. . TRBJ2-3 TRBV6-1 TGTGCCAGCAGTGAAGGTCTAGCGCAGGCAGATACGCAGTATTTT CASSEGLAQADTQYF
. . TRBJ2-5 TRBV5-1 TGCGCCAGCAGCTCCACCTCGGGGGGCGGGGAGACCCAGTACTTC CASSSTSGGGETQYF
. TRBD2 TRBJ2-7 TRBV7-2 TGTGCCAGCAGCTTAGTCGGGGGGTCCTCCTACGAGCAGTACTTC CASSLVGGSSYEQYF
. TRBD2 TRBJ2-5 TRBV29-1 TGCAGCGTTGAAGAAGGGAGGGCGAAGTCCTGGGAGACCCAGTACTTC CSVEEGRAKSWETQYF
. TRBD1 TRBJ2-1 TRBV6-1 TGTGCCAGCAGTGAAGGACAGGGTGGGCGCCATGAGCAGTTCTTC CASSEGQGGRHEQFF
once . TRBJ2-2 TRBV19 TGTGCCAGTAGTATAGACGGAATAGGGACCGGGGAGCTGTTTTTT CASSIDGIGTGELFF
few TRBD2 TRBJ2-4 TRBV7-8 TGTGCCAGCGGTTTGGTGGCTAGCGGGGGGGCGAGCATTCAGTACTTC CASGLVASGGASIQYF
. . TRBJ1-2 TRBV19 TGTGCCAGTAGCCAACAGGCTCAAATGGGGGGCTACACCTTC CASSQQAQMGGYTF
few TRBD1 TRBJ1-1 TRBV2 TGTGCCAGCAGTGAAGTTACAGGGGCTGGCACTGAAGCTTTCTTT CASSEVTGAGTEAFF
. TRBD1 TRBJ1-1 TRBV5-5 TGTGCCAGCACCGGGAGGGGGGACAGCATGAACACTGAAGCTTTCTTT CASTGRGDSMNTEAFF
. . TRBJ2-5 TRBV30 TGTGCCTGGAGGGGTCAGGGACGAGAGACCCAGTACTTC CAWRGQGRETQYF
. TRBD2 TRBJ2-3 TRBV7-9 TGTGCCGCGGGACTAGCGGGGGCAGATACGCAGTATTTT CAAGLAGADTQYF
. . TRBJ2-3 TRBV7-9 TGTGCCAGCAGCTTACCGACTGACACAGATACGCAGTATTTT CASSLPTDTDTQYF
. . TRBJ1-5 TRBV2 TGTGCCAGCTCACGTTTTATTTATGAGCCCCAGCATTTT CASSRFIYEPQHF
once . TRBJ1-2 TRBV19 TGTGCCAGTAGTACCCCGGGAGGGGACTATGGCTACACCTTC CASSTPGGDYGYTF
. TRBD2 TRBJ2-7 TRBV6-1 TGTGCCAGCAGTGAAAGGGGTCTAGCGGAGACCTACGAGCAGTACTTC CASSERGLAETYEQYF
. . TRBJ2-7 TRBV6-1 TGTGCCAGCAGTGGCCGGGACTGGGAGTCCTACGAGCAGTACTTC CASSGRDWESYEQYF
. TRBD2 TRBJ2-7 TRBV5-1 TGCGCCAGCAGCCCGGGACTAGCAAGGCACGAGCAGTACTTC CASSPGLARHEQYF
. . TRBJ2-1 TRBV5-4 TGTGCCAGCAGCTTGAGGTCGGGCTCCTACAATGAGCAGTTCTTC CASSLRSGSYNEQFF
. TRBD2 TRBJ2-5 TRBV20-1 TGCAGTGCACGGACTAGCGCCACCCAGTACTTC CSARTSATQYF
. . TRBJ1-2 TRBV5-4 TGTGCCGGCACCCGGGAGAACTATGGCTACACCTTC CAGTRENYGYTF
once TRBD2 TRBJ2-1 TRBV7-8 TGTGCCAGCAGGGTGGCGGGGGGCCGATCCCATGAGCAGTTCTTC CASRVAGGRSHEQFF
. TRBD1 TRBJ2-7 TRBV6-1 TGTGCCACCCAGACAGGGACCCCACCTTACGAGCAGTACTTC CATQTGTPPYEQYF
. TRBD2 TRBJ2-5 TRBV30 TGTGCCTGGTCGGCTAGCGGAGAGACCCAGTACTTC CAWSASGETQYF
once . TRBJ2-7 TRBV6-1 TGTGCCAGCAGTGATTGGGGCAGGGGCTACGAGCAGTACTTC CASSDWGRGYEQYF
. . TRBJ2-5 TRBV6-1 TGTGCCAGCAGGGGACAAGAGACCCAGTACTTC CASRGQETQYF
few TRBD1 TRBJ2-1 TRBV5-1 TGCGCCAGCAGCTTGGAGGGGACAGGGGGCAATGAGCAGTTCTTC CASSLEGTGGNEQFF
few TRBD1 TRBJ1-4 TRBV5-5 TGTGCCAGCAGCAGGGACAGGGGGGCAACTAATGAAAAACTGTTTTTT CASSRDRGATNEKLFF
. . TRBJ1-6 TRBV4-1 TGCGCCAGCAGCACTACTTCTACGAGGAATTCACCCCTCCACTTT CASSTTSTRNSPLHF
. TRBD1 TRBJ2-7 TRBV5-1 TGCGCCAGCAGCTTGGATCCAGGGGGCTCCTACGAGCAGTACTTC CASSLDPGGSYEQYF